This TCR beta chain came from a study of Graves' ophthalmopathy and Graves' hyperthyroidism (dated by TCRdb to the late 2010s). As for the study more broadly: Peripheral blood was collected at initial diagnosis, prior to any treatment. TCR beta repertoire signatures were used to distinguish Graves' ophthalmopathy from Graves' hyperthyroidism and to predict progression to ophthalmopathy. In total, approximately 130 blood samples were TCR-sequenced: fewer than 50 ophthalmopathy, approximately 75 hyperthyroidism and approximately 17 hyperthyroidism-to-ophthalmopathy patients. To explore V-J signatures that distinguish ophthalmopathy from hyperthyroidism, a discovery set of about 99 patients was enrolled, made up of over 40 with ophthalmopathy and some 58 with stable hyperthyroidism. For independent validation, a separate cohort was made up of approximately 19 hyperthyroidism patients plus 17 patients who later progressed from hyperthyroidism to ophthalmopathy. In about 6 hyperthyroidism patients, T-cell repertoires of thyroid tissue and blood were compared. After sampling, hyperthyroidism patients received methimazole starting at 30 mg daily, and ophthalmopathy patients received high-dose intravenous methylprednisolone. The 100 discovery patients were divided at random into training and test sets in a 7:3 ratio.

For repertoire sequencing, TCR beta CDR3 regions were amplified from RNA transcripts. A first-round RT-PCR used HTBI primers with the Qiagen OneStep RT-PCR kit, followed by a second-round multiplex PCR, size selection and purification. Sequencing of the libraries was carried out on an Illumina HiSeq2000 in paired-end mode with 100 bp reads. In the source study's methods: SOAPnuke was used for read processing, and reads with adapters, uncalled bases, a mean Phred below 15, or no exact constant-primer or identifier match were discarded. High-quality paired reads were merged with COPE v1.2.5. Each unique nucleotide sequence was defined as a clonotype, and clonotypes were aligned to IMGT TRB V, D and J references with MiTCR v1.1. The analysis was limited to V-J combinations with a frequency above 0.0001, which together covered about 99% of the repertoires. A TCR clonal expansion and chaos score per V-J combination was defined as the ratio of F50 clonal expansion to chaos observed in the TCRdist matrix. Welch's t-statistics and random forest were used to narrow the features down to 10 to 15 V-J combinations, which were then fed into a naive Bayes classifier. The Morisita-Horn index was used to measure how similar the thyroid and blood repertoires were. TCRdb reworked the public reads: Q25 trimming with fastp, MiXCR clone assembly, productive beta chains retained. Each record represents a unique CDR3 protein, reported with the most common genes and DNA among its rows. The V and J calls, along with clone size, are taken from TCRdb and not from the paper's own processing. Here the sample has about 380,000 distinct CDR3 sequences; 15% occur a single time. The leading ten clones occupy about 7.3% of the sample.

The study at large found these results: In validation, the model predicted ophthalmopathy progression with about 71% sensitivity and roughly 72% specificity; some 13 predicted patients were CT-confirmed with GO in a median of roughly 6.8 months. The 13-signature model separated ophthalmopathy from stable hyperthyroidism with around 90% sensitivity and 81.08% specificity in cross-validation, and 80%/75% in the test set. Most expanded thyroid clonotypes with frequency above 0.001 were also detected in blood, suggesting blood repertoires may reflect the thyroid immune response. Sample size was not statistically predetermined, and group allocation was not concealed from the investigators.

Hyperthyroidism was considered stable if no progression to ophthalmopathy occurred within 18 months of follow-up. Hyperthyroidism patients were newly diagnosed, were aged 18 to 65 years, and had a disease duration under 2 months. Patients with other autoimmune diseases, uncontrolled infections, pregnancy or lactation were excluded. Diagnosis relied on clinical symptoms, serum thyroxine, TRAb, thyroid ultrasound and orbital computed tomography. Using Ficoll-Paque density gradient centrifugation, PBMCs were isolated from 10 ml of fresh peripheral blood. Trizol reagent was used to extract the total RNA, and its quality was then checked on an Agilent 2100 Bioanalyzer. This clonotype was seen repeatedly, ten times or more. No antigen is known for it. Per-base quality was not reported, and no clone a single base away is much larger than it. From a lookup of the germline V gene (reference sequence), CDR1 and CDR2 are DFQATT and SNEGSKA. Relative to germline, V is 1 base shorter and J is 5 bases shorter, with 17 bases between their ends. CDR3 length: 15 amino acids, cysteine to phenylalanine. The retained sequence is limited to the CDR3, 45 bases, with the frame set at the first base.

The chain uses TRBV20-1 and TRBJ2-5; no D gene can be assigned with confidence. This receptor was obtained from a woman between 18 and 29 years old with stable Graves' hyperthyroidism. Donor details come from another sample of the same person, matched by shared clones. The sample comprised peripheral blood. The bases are TGCAGTGCTAGAGTCCATGGACGGGTCGGGGAGACCCAGTACTTC. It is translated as CSARVHGRVGETQYF.